A selection of T cell receptor beta chains follows, all from one sample in a study of CD8 T cells in ankylosing spondylitis. A single record per CDR3 protein comes from TCRdb applying MiXCR to the 5' RACE reads. The table lists hundreds of thousands of distinct CDR3 sequences, 10% to 15% of them singletons. Sequences were obtained from blood, either unsorted or a sorted T cell fraction (not recorded which). These TCRs come from a male donor with ankylosing spondylitis. CDR3s include the opening cysteine and the closing phenylalanine or tryptophan. Fields, in order: CDR3 DNA, CDR3 protein, J gene, D gene, clone size, V gene. A D gene is named only where the DNA matches it firmly. The size entry is marked missing in some rows and otherwise reads once, few, many or a size class.

cdr3_nt: TGTGCCAGCATTAGTCGCGGGGGCACCTCTGGGGCCAACGTCCTGACTTTC
cdr3_aa: CASISRGGTSGANVLTF
j_call: TRBJ2-6
d_call: NA
clone_size: NA
v_call: TRBV5-4

cdr3_nt: TGTGCCAGCAGCCCTTATAAACTAGCGGGACGTAGCACAGATACGCAGTATTTT
cdr3_aa: CASSPYKLAGRSTDTQYF
j_call: TRBJ2-3
d_call: TRBD2
clone_size: few
v_call: TRBV11-2

cdr3_nt: TGTGCCAGCAGCGTAGGCGGAGGCGATACGCAGTATTTT
cdr3_aa: CASSVGGGDTQYF
j_call: TRBJ2-3
d_call: NA
clone_size: NA
v_call: TRBV9

cdr3_nt: TGTGCCAGCAGCCAGACCCTACTAGGGACTGAAGCTTTCTTT
cdr3_aa: CASSQTLLGTEAFF
j_call: TRBJ1-1
d_call: NA
clone_size: few
v_call: TRBV4-2

cdr3_nt: TGTGCCAGCAGTTACTCGGTCTCTCCCGACGAGCAGTACTTC
cdr3_aa: CASSYSVSPDEQYF
j_call: TRBJ2-7
d_call: NA
clone_size: NA
v_call: TRBV6-2/TRBV6-3

cdr3_nt: TGTGCCAGCAGTTACTCGAGGGTCTCCTACGAGCAGTACTTC
cdr3_aa: CASSYSRVSYEQYF
j_call: TRBJ2-7
d_call: NA
clone_size: NA
v_call: TRBV6-2/TRBV6-3

cdr3_nt: TGTGCCAGCAGTTTATCCCGGACTAGCGGCGATACGCAGTATTTT
cdr3_aa: CASSLSRTSGDTQYF
j_call: TRBJ2-3
d_call: TRBD2
clone_size: NA
v_call: TRBV12-3/TRBV12-4

cdr3_nt: TGCAGTGCTAGAGGAACAGGTGGTGGAGCTTTCTTT
cdr3_aa: CSARGTGGGAFF
j_call: TRBJ1-1
d_call: NA
clone_size: few
v_call: TRBV20-1

cdr3_nt: TGTGCCAGTAGTGAGGGATTAGCGGGAGGCTACACAGATACGCAGTATTTT
cdr3_aa: CASSEGLAGGYTDTQYF
j_call: TRBJ2-3
d_call: TRBD2
clone_size: few
v_call: TRBV19

cdr3_nt: TGTGCCAGCATCAATAGCAATCAGCCCCAGCATTTT
cdr3_aa: CASINSNQPQHF
j_call: TRBJ1-5
d_call: NA
clone_size: NA
v_call: TRBV21-1

cdr3_nt: TGTGCCACCGGGGACAGGGGGAATTCACCCCTCCACTTT
cdr3_aa: CATGDRGNSPLHF
j_call: TRBJ1-6
d_call: TRBD1
clone_size: few
v_call: TRBV7-9

cdr3_nt: TGTGCCAGCAGTCCCCGCGCACGTAATACGCAGTATTTT
cdr3_aa: CASSPRARNTQYF
j_call: TRBJ2-3
d_call: NA
clone_size: NA
v_call: TRBV7-2

cdr3_nt: TGTGCCATCAGTGAGGCACAGGGGGCGGTCAATGAGCAGTTCTTC
cdr3_aa: CAISEAQGAVNEQFF
j_call: TRBJ2-1
d_call: TRBD1
clone_size: NA
v_call: TRBV10-3

cdr3_nt: TGTGCCAGCAGCCAAAACAGACTAGCGGGTGAGCAGTACTTC
cdr3_aa: CASSQNRLAGEQYF
j_call: TRBJ2-7
d_call: TRBD2
clone_size: few
v_call: TRBV3-1

cdr3_nt: TGCGCCAGCAGTACCACGGACAGGAATGAGCAGTTCTTC
cdr3_aa: CASSTTDRNEQFF
j_call: TRBJ2-1
d_call: TRBD1
clone_size: many
v_call: TRBV5-1

cdr3_nt: TGCGCCAGCAGCTGGACTAGCGGGGGAAACAATGAGCAGTTCTTC
cdr3_aa: CASSWTSGGNNEQFF
j_call: TRBJ2-1
d_call: TRBD2
clone_size: NA
v_call: TRBV5-1

cdr3_nt: TGCAGTGCTAGAGTTGGCGGGGGGCCCTCAGATACGCAGTATTTT
cdr3_aa: CSARVGGGPSDTQYF
j_call: TRBJ2-3
d_call: TRBD2
clone_size: few
v_call: TRBV20-1

cdr3_nt: TGTGCCAGCAGCTATCAGGGGGCTCACTCTGCGCAGTATTTT
cdr3_aa: CASSYQGAHSAQYF
j_call: TRBJ2-3
d_call: TRBD1
clone_size: few
v_call: TRBV7-2

cdr3_nt: TGCAGTGCTAGAGGTCGTTGGACAGGTGGAAACACCATATATTTT
cdr3_aa: CSARGRWTGGNTIYF
j_call: TRBJ1-3
d_call: TRBD1
clone_size: many
v_call: TRBV20-1

cdr3_nt: TGCGCCAGCAGCCCCGGGACAGGGTACGACGAGCAGTACTTC
cdr3_aa: CASSPGTGYDEQYF
j_call: TRBJ2-7
d_call: TRBD1
clone_size: few
v_call: TRBV5-1

cdr3_nt: TGTGCCAGCAGTTTAAGTACAGGGGGCAACTATGGCTACACCTTC
cdr3_aa: CASSLSTGGNYGYTF
j_call: TRBJ1-2
d_call: TRBD1
clone_size: many
v_call: TRBV12-3/TRBV12-4

cdr3_nt: TGTGCCAGCAGTTTATCGACAGGGGGCCGCCGGGGCACTGAAGCTTTCTTT
cdr3_aa: CASSLSTGGRRGTEAFF
j_call: TRBJ1-1
d_call: TRBD1
clone_size: many
v_call: TRBV28

cdr3_nt: TGCAGCGTGGACCGGGGAGGCACAGATACGCAGTATTTT
cdr3_aa: CSVDRGGTDTQYF
j_call: TRBJ2-3
d_call: NA
clone_size: many
v_call: TRBV29-1

cdr3_nt: TGTGCCAGCAGCAAGGGACAGTTGAACACTGAAGCTTTCTTT
cdr3_aa: CASSKGQLNTEAFF
j_call: TRBJ1-1
d_call: TRBD1
clone_size: many
v_call: TRBV7-2

cdr3_nt: TGTGCCAGCAGCTTCTTAGCGGGAGAGCCATCCTACGAGCAGTACTTC
cdr3_aa: CASSFLAGEPSYEQYF
j_call: TRBJ2-7
d_call: TRBD2
clone_size: NA
v_call: TRBV7-9

cdr3_nt: TGTGCCAGCAGCCTCGACAGGTCTAATGAAAAACTGTTTTTT
cdr3_aa: CASSLDRSNEKLFF
j_call: TRBJ1-4
d_call: NA
clone_size: NA
v_call: TRBV7-9

cdr3_nt: TGTGCCAGCAGCTTAACCCCGTTTACGCAGTATTTT
cdr3_aa: CASSLTPFTQYF
j_call: TRBJ2-3
d_call: NA
clone_size: NA
v_call: TRBV7-3

cdr3_nt: TGTGCCACCAGCCTGTTAATCATCGACACAGATACGCAGTATTTT
cdr3_aa: CATSLLIIDTDTQYF
j_call: TRBJ2-3
d_call: NA
clone_size: NA
v_call: TRBV15

cdr3_nt: TGCAGCGTTGAAGGGTCGGCTACTAGCACAGATACGCAGTATTTT
cdr3_aa: CSVEGSATSTDTQYF
j_call: TRBJ2-3
d_call: NA
clone_size: few
v_call: TRBV29-1

cdr3_nt: TGTGCCAGCAGCTTGTGGGGACGCCCCTACGAGCAGTACTTC
cdr3_aa: CASSLWGRPYEQYF
j_call: TRBJ2-7
d_call: NA
clone_size: few
v_call: TRBV5-6

cdr3_nt: TGCAGTGGGGACAGGCAAGGTTCACCCCTCCACTTT
cdr3_aa: CSGDRQGSPLHF
j_call: TRBJ1-6
d_call: TRBD1
clone_size: many
v_call: TRBV20-1

cdr3_nt: TGCAGCGTTGCGGCAGGGGGTATATACAATGAGCAGTTCTTC
cdr3_aa: CSVAAGGIYNEQFF
j_call: TRBJ2-1
d_call: TRBD1
clone_size: many
v_call: TRBV29-1

cdr3_nt: TGTGCCAGCAGCTCCCCCCCAAGCACCATATATTTT
cdr3_aa: CASSSPPSTIYF
j_call: TRBJ1-3
d_call: NA
clone_size: few
v_call: TRBV7-2

cdr3_nt: TGTGCCAGCAGCCAAGAGTACGGCACTGAAGCTTTCTTT
cdr3_aa: CASSQEYGTEAFF
j_call: TRBJ1-1
d_call: NA
clone_size: NA
v_call: TRBV3-1

cdr3_nt: TGTGCCAGCAGCGTAGCTACTAGAGATGAGCAGTTCTTC
cdr3_aa: CASSVATRDEQFF
j_call: TRBJ2-1
d_call: NA
clone_size: NA
v_call: TRBV9

cdr3_nt: TGCAGCGTTGTACTGCTACACAATGAGCAGTTCTTC
cdr3_aa: CSVVLLHNEQFF
j_call: TRBJ2-1
d_call: NA
clone_size: many
v_call: TRBV29-1

cdr3_nt: TGCAGTGCTAGAGATCCGCGGACAGTTGAAAAACTGTTTTTT
cdr3_aa: CSARDPRTVEKLFF
j_call: TRBJ1-4
d_call: NA
clone_size: many
v_call: TRBV20-1

cdr3_nt: TGCAGTGCTAGCTCAGTAGGGAGGAACATTCAGTACTTC
cdr3_aa: CSASSVGRNIQYF
j_call: TRBJ2-4
d_call: NA
clone_size: few
v_call: TRBV20-1

cdr3_nt: TGTGCCATCAGTGAGTATGGCACTTACGCCTATGGCTACACCTTC
cdr3_aa: CAISEYGTYAYGYTF
j_call: TRBJ1-2
d_call: NA
clone_size: few
v_call: TRBV10-3

cdr3_nt: TGCGCCAGCAGCCCCGACAGCCTTGAGCAGTTCTTC
cdr3_aa: CASSPDSLEQFF
j_call: TRBJ2-1
d_call: NA
clone_size: many
v_call: TRBV5-1

cdr3_nt: TGCGCCAGCACCGGACTAAAACAAGAGACCCAGTACTTC
cdr3_aa: CASTGLKQETQYF
j_call: TRBJ2-5
d_call: NA
clone_size: few
v_call: TRBV5-1

cdr3_nt: TGCAGCGTTACAGTCAGCTCCTACAATGAGCAGTTCTTC
cdr3_aa: CSVTVSSYNEQFF
j_call: TRBJ2-1
d_call: NA
clone_size: NA
v_call: TRBV29-1

cdr3_nt: TGTGCCAGTAGGGCCTACAATGAGCAGTTCTTC
cdr3_aa: CASRAYNEQFF
j_call: TRBJ2-1
d_call: NA
clone_size: NA
v_call: TRBV19

cdr3_nt: TGTGCCAGCAGCGTAGGGGGACTAGTTGGGTCATTCGAGCAGTACTTC
cdr3_aa: CASSVGGLVGSFEQYF
j_call: TRBJ2-7
d_call: TRBD2
clone_size: many
v_call: TRBV9

cdr3_nt: TGTGCCAGCAGCTTAGGAGCGGGCGCCCCACCCTACGAGCAGTACTTC
cdr3_aa: CASSLGAGAPPYEQYF
j_call: TRBJ2-7
d_call: NA
clone_size: few
v_call: TRBV7-9

cdr3_nt: TGCGCCAGCAGCCCGTCGGCGAGTTCTAACTATGGCTACACCTTC
cdr3_aa: CASSPSASSNYGYTF
j_call: TRBJ1-2
d_call: NA
clone_size: many
v_call: TRBV5-1

cdr3_nt: TGCGCCAGCAGCTTGGAACTGGATAAAAACATTCAGTACTTC
cdr3_aa: CASSLELDKNIQYF
j_call: TRBJ2-4
d_call: NA
clone_size: few
v_call: TRBV5-1

cdr3_nt: TGCGCCAGCAGCGGTGGCGGGGAGCTGTTTTTT
cdr3_aa: CASSGGGELFF
j_call: TRBJ2-2
d_call: NA
clone_size: NA
v_call: TRBV5-1

cdr3_nt: TGCGCCAGCAGCTTAACCGGGACCCCCACAGATACGCAGTATTTT
cdr3_aa: CASSLTGTPTDTQYF
j_call: TRBJ2-3
d_call: NA
clone_size: many
v_call: TRBV5-1

cdr3_nt: TGTGCCAGCACCCTTAACTGGGAGGATGGCTACACCTTC
cdr3_aa: CASTLNWEDGYTF
j_call: TRBJ1-2
d_call: NA
clone_size: few
v_call: TRBV28

cdr3_nt: TGTGCCACCAGCATTATAACCGGGTCCCATAACAATGAGCAGTTCTTC
cdr3_aa: CATSIITGSHNNEQFF
j_call: TRBJ2-1
d_call: NA
clone_size: NA
v_call: TRBV15

cdr3_nt: TGCAGTGCTAGGGGGGGCTCTGGAAACACCATATATTTT
cdr3_aa: CSARGGSGNTIYF
j_call: TRBJ1-3
d_call: NA
clone_size: many
v_call: TRBV20-1